The 8 T cell receptor beta chains below were found in one sample sequenced in a study of blood T cell repertoires in COVID-19. Here immunoSEQ multiplex PCR was the method, and the copy in TCRdb shows in-frame clones only, minus some. The sample shows around 40,000 clones, around 79% of them seen only once. Sample: peripheral blood. The receptors come from a man in his sixties or seventies with acute or convalescent COVID-19.

This clone was observed a handful of times. The gene calls are TRBV24-1 and TRBJ2-5; possibly TRBD2 for D (6 bases). This CDR3 is 15 amino acids long. Trimming pared 4 bases from V and 3 bases from J, leaving 14 bases between. In germline, CDR1 is KGHDR, CDR2 SFDVKD. The DNA of the CDR3 is TGTGCCACCAGTGACGCGGGAAGGGCTAAAGAGACCCAGTACTTC. Protein: CATSDAGRAKETQYF.

The chain carries TRBV19 and TRBJ2-1, with 9 bases aligning to TRBD2. CDR1 and CDR2 (germline): LNHDA, SQIVND (reference sequence). This CDR3 is built from 16 residues. The J segment lost 1 base and the V segment lost 1 base, leaving 2 bases of the junction unmatched. For the CDR3, the DNA is TGTGCCAGTAGTATAGCTAGCGGGGCGTCCTACAATGAGCAGTTCTTC. Protein product: CASSIASGASYNEQFF.

V and J are TRBV15 and TRBJ2-1, with D possibly TRBD2 on 6 matching bases. V dropped 5 bases and J dropped 3 bases, with 23 bases sitting between them. Germline V lookup: CDR1 LNHNV, CDR2 YYDKDF (reference sequence). This CDR3 contains 18 residues. CDR3 nucleotide sequence: TGTGCCACCAGCGTCCTCCCGGGGTCGGGAGCCAACTACAATGAGCAGTTCTTC. Protein: CATSVLPGSGANYNEQFF.

The J gene is TRBJ1-2, the V gene TRBV28; 8 bases agree with TRBD1. This CDR3 region has 16 residues. CDR1 MDHEN and CDR2 SYDVKM come from the germline V gene. After removal of 7 bases from V and 6 bases from J, the junction contained 16 bases not matched to a gene. The CDR3 here is CASTLTSPQGVHGYTF. The CDR3 nucleotides read TGTGCCAGCACCCTTACCTCCCCACAGGGGGTGCATGGCTACACCTTC.

The chain uses TRBV15 and TRBJ2-5; D gene unclear. V lost 0 bases, J lost 4 bases, and 12 bases lay in between. The CDR3 is made up of 15 amino acids. In germline, CDR1 is LNHNV, CDR2 YYDKDF (reference sequence). CDR3 sequence reads: CATSRDLVRSETQYF. As DNA, the CDR3 is TGTGCCACCAGCAGAGATCTAGTTAGGTCAGAGACCCAGTACTTC.

This clone was observed a handful of times. This chain joins TRBV7-8 and TRBJ2-5; the match to TRBD2 covers 7 bases. CDR1 and CDR2 from the germline V gene are SGHVS and FQNEAQ. This CDR3 spans 16 amino acids. V lost 1 base to trimming and J lost 1 base; unmatched junction nucleotides: 6. CDR3 residues: CASSLELWGGQETQYF. Written as DNA, the CDR3 is TGTGCCAGCAGCTTAGAACTTTGGGGGGGCCAAGAGACCCAGTACTTC.

The rearrangement joins TRBV7-3 to TRBJ2-4; TRBD2 matches 7 bases. There are 15 residues in the CDR3. CDR1 is SGHTA, CDR2 FQGTGA, per germline. J was trimmed by 4 bases and V by 6 bases; bases with no gene match: 9. The CDR3 DNA is TGTGCCAGCAGTGAGGGCTCTAGCGGTAAAAACATTCAGTACTTC. Translating gives CASSEGSSGKNIQYF.

The chain has TRBV3-1 (or the pseudogene TRBV3-2) and TRBJ2-2; tentatively, D is TRBD2 (6 bases). V lost 5 bases to trimming and J lost 4 bases, with 8 bases between them. The CDR3 extends over 13 amino acids. Germline V gene sequence: CDR1 LGHDT, CDR2 YNNKEL (reference sequence). CDR3 loop: CASSGEVTGELFF. Here the CDR3 DNA reads TGTGCCAGCAGCGGGGAGGTCACCGGGGAGCTGTTTTTT.